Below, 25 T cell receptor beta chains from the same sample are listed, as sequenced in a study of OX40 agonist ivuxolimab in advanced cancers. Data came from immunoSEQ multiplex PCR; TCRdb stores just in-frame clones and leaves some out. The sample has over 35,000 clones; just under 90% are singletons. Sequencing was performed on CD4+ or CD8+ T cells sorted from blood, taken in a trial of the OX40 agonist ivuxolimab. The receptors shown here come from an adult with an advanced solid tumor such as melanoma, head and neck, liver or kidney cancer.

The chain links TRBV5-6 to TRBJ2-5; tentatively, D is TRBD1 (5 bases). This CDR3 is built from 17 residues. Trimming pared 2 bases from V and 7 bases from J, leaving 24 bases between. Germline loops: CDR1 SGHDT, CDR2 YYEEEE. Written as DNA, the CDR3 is TGTGCCAGCAGCTTACTCTCGGCGGACAAAACGTCAAGGACCCAGTACTTC. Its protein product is CASSLLSADKTSRTQYF.

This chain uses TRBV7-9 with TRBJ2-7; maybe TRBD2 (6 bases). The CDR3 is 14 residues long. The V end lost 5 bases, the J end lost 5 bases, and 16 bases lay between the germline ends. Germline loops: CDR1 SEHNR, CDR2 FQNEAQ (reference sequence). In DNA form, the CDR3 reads TGTGCCAGCAGCCCCGGGCGGGGAGGTCACGAGCAGTACTTC. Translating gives CASSPGRGGHEQYF.

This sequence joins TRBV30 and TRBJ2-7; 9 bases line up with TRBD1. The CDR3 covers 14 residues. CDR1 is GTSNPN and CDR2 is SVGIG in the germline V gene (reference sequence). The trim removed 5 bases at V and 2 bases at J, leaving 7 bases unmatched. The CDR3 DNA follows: TGTGCCTGGGGAACCGGGACAGGGCCCTACGAGCAGTACTTC. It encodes CAWGTGTGPYEQYF.

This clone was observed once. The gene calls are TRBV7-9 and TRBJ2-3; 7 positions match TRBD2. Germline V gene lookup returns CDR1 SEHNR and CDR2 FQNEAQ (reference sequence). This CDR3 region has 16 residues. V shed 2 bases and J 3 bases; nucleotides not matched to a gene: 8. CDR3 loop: CASSLSTAGKTDTQYF. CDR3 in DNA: TGTGCCAGCAGCTTATCAACAGCGGGGAAAACAGATACGCAGTATTTT.

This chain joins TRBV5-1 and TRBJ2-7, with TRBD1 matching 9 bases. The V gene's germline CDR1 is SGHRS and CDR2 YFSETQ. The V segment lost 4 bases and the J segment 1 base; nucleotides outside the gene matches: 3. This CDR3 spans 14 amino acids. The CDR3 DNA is TGCGCCAGCAGCCCGGGACAGGGATCCTACGAGCAGTACTTC. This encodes CASSPGQGSYEQYF.

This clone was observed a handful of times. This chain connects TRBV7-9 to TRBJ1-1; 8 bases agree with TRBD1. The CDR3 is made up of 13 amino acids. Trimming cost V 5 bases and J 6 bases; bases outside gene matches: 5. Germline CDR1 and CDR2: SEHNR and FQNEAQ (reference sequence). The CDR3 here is CASSPTGGPEAFF. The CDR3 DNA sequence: TGTGCCAGCAGCCCTACAGGGGGGCCTGAAGCTTTCTTT.

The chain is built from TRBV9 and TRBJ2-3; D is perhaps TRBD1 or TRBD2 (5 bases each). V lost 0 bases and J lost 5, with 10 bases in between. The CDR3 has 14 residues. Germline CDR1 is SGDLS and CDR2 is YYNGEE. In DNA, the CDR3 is TGTGCCAGCAGCGTAGCCGGGGCGGAAGATACGCAGTATTTT. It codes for CASSVAGAEDTQYF.

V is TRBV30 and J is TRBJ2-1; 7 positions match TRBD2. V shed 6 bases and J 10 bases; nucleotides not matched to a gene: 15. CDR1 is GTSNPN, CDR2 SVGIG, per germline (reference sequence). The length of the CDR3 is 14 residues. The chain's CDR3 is CACNRGVGFWEQFF. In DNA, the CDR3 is TGTGCCTGTAACCGGGGGGTAGGGTTCTGGGAGCAGTTCTTC.

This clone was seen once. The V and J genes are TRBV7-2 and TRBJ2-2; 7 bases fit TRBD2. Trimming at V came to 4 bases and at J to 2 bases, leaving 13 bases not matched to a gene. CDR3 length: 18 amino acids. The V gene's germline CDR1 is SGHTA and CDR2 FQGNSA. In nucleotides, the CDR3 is TGTGCCAGCAGCTCCCTCGGCGGGGGACTCTCCAACACCGGGGAGCTGTTTTTT. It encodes CASSSLGGGLSNTGELFF.

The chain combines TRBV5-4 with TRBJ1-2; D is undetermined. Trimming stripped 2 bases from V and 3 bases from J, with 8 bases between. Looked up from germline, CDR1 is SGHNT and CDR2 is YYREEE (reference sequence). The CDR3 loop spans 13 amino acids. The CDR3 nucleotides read TGTGCCAGCAGCTTTATGGTGGACTATGGCTACACCTTC. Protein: CASSFMVDYGYTF.

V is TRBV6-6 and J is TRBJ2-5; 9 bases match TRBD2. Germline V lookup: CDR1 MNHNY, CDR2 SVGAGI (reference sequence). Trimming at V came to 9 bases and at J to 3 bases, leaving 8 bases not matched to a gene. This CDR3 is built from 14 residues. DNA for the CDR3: TGTGCCAGTTCCGCGCTAGCGGGAAAAGAGACCCAGTACTTC. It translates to CASSALAGKETQYF.

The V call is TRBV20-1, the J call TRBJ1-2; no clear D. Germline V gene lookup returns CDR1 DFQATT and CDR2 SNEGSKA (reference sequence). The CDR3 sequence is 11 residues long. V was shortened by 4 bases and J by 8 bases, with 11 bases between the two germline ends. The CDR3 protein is CSAIRTWGYTF. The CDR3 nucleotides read TGCAGTGCTATTCGGACGTGGGGCTACACCTTC.

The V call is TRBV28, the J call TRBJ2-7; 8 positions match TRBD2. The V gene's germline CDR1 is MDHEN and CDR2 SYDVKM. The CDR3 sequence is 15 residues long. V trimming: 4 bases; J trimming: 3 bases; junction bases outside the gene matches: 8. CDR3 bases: TGTGCCAGCAGTTCCCTCGGTAGCGGGGTCTACGAGCAGTACTTC. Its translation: CASSSLGSGVYEQYF.

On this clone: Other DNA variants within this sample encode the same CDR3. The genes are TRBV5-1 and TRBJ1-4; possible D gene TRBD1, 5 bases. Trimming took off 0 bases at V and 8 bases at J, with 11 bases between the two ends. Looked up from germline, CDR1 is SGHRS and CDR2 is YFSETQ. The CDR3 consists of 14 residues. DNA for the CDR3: TGCGCCAGCAGCTTGGTGCAGGGTGGGGAAAAACTGTTTTTT. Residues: CASSLVQGGEKLFF.

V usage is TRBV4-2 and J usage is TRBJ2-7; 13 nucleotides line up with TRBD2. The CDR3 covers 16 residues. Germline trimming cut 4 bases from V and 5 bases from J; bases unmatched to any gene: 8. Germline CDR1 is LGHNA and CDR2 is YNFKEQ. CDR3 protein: CASSLRTSGSVDEQYF. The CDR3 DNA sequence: TGTGCCAGCAGCCTTAGGACTAGCGGGAGTGTGGACGAGCAGTACTTC.

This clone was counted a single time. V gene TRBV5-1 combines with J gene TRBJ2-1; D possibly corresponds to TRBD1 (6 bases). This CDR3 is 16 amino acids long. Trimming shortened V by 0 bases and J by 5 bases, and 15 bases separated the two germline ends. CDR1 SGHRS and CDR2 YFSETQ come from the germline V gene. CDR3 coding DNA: TGCGCCAGCAGCTTGGCTAGCAGGGGAAGACACAATGAGCAGTTCTTC. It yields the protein CASSLASRGRHNEQFF. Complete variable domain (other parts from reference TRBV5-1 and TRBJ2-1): KAGVTQTPRYLIKTRGQQVTLSCSPISGHRSVSWYQQTPGQGLQFLFEYFSETQRNKGNFPGRFSGRQFSNSRSEMNVSTLELGDSALYLCASSLASRGRHNEQFFGPGTRLTVL.

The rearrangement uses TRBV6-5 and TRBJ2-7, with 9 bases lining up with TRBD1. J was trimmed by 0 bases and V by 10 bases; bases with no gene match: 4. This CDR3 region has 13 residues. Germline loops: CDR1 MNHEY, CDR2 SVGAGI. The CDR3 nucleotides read TGTGCCACACAGGGGGCGAGCTCCTACGAGCAGTACTTC. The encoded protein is CATQGASSYEQYF.

The CDR3 nucleotides are TGTGCCAGCAGTGAAGCCCCTCCGACTAGCTTTGAATCTGGGGCCAACGTCCTGACTTTC. It is translated as CASSEAPPTSFESGANVLTF. The chain links TRBV6-1 to TRBJ2-6; 7 bases are a match to TRBD2. Germline V gene data show CDR1 as MNHNS and CDR2 as SASEGT. This CDR3 is 20 amino acids long. V lost 0 bases and J lost 1; bases outside the gene matches: 12.

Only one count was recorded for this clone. This chain's CDR3 is CASSGDRGHEQYF. In DNA form, the CDR3 reads TGTGCCAGCAGTGGGGACAGGGGGCACGAGCAGTACTTC. The V gene is TRBV27, the J gene TRBJ2-7; 12 bases match TRBD1. This CDR3 region has 13 residues. V lost 5 bases to trimming and J lost 5 bases; unmatched junction nucleotides: 1. Germline values: CDR1 MNHEY, CDR2 SMNVEV (reference sequence).

CDR3 nucleotide sequence: TGTGCCAGCAGCTTAGACCCAGGACAAGACGAGCAGTACTTC. It is translated as CASSLDPGQDEQYF. The chain combines TRBV7-6 with TRBJ2-7; D might be TRBD1 (5 bases). CDR1 SGHVS and CDR2 FNYEAQ come from the germline V gene. This CDR3 spans 14 amino acids. V was shortened by 1 base and J by 5 bases, with 12 bases between the two germline ends.

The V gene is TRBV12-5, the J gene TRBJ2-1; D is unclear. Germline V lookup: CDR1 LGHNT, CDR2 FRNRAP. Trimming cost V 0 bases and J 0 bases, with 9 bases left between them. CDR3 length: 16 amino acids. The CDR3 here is CASGLVLRSSYNEQFF. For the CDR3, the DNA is TGTGCTAGTGGTTTGGTATTGCGGAGCTCCTACAATGAGCAGTTCTTC.

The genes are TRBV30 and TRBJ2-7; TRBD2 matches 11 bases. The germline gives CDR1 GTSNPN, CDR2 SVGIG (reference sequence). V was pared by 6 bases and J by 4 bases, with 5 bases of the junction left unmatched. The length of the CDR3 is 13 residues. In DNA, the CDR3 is TGTGCCTGCGGCACTAGCGGGGGTTACGAGCAGTACTTC. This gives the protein CACGTSGGYEQYF.

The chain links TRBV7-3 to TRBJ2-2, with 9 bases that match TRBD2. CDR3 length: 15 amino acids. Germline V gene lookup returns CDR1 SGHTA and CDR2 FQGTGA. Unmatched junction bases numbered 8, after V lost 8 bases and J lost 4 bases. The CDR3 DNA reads TGTGCCAGCGGAGCGGGAGGAGCTCGCACCGGGGAGCTGTTTTTT. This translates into CASGAGGARTGELFF. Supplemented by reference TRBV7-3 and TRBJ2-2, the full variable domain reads GAGVSQTPSNKVTEKGKYVELRCDPISGHTALYWYRQSLGQGPEFLIYFQGTGAADDSGLPNDRFFAVRPEGSVSTLKIQRTERGDSAVYLCASGAGGARTGELFFGEGSRLTVL.

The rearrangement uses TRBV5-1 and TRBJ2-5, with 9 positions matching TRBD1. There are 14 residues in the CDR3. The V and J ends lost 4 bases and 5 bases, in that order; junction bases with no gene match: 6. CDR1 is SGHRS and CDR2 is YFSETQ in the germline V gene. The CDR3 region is CASSQDRGRETQYF. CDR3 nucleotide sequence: TGCGCCAGCAGCCAGGACAGGGGTCGTGAGACCCAGTACTTC. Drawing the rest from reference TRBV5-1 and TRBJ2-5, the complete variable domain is KAGVTQTPRYLIKTRGQQVTLSCSPISGHRSVSWYQQTPGQGLQFLFEYFSETQRNKGNFPGRFSGRQFSNSRSEMNVSTLELGDSALYLCASSQDRGRETQYFGPGTRLLVL.

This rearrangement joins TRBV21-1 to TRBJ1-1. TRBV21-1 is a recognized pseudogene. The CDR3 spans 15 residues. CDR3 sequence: CASSKHSKGGTEAFF. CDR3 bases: TGTGCCAGCAGCAAGCATTCGAAGGGGGGCACTGAAGCTTTCTTT.